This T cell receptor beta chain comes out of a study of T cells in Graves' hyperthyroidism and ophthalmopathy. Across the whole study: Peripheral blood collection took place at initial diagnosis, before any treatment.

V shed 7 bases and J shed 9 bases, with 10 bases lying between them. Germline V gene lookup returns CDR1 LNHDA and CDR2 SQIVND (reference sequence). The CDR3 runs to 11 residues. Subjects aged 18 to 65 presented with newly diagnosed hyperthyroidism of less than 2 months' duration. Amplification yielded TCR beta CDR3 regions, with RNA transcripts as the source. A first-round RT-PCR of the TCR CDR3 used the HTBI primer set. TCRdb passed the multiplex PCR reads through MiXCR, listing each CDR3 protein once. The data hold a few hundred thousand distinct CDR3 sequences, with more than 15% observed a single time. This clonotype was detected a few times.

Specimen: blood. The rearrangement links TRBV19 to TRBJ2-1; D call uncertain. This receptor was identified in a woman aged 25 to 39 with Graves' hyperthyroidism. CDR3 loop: CASTHNLEQFF. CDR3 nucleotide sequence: TGTGCCAGTACCCATAATCTTGAGCAGTTCTTC.